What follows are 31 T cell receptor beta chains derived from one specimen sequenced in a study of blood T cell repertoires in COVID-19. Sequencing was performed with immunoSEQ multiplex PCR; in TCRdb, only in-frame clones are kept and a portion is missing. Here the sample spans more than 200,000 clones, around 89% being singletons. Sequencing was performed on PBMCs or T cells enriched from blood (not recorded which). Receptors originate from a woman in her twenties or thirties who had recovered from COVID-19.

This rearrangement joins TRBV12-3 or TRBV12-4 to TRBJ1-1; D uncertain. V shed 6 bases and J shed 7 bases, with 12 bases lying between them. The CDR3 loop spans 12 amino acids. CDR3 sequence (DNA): TGTGCCAGCAGAGCGGGGATGAGTGAAGCTTTCTTT. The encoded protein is CASRAGMSEAFF.

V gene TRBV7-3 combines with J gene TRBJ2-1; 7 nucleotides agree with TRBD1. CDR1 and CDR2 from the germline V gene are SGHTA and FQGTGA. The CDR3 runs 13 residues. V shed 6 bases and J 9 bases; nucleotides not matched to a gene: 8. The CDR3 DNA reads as TGTGCCAGCAGTTCCACAGGGGACGGTGAGCAGTTCTTC. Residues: CASSSTGDGEQFF.

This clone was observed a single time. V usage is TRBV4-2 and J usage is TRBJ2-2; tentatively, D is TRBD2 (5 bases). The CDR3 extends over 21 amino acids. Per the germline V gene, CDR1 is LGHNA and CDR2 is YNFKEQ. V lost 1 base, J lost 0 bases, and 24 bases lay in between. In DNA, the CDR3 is TGTGCCAGCAGCCAAGTGCTTAGTCTTAGCGCCACGGACGCGAACACCGGGGAGCTGTTTTTT. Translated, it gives CASSQVLSLSATDANTGELFF.

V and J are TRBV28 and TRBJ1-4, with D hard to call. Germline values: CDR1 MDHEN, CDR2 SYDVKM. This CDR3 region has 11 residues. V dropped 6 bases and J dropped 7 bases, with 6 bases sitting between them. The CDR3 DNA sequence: TGTGCCAGCAGAATCGGTGAAAAACTGTTTTTT. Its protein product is CASRIGEKLFF.

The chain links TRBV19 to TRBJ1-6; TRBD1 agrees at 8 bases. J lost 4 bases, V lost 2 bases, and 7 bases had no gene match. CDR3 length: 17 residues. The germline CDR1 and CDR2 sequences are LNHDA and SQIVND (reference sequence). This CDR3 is CASSIQGATGYNSPLHF. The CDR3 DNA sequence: TGTGCCAGTAGTATACAGGGGGCTACCGGGTATAATTCACCCCTCCACTTT.

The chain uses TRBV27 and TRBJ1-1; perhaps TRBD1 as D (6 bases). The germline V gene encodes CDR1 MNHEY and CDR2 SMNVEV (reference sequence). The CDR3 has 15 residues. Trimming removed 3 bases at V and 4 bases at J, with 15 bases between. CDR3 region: CASSFRGARGTEAFF. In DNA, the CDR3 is TGTGCCAGCAGTTTCCGGGGGGCGCGGGGCACTGAAGCTTTCTTT.

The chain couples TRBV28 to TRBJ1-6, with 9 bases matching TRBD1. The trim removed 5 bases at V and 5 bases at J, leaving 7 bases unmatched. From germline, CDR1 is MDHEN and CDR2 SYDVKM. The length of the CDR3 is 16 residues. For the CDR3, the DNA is TGTGCCAGCAGTGCCCTACAGGGGGCGAATAATTCACCCCTCCACTTT. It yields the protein CASSALQGANNSPLHF.

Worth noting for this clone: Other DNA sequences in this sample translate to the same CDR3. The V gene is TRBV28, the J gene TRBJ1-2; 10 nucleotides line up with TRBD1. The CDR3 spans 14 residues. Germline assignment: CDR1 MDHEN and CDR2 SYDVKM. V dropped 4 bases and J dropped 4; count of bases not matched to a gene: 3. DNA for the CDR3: TGTGCCAGCAGTTCGGGACAGGGGAGCTATGGCTACACCTTC. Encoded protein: CASSSGQGSYGYTF.

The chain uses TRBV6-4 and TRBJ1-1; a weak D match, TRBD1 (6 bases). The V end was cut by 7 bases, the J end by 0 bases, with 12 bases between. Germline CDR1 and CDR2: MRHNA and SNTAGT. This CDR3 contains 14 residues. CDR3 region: CASTRGMMNTEAFF. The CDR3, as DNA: TGTGCCAGCACGAGGGGGATGATGAACACTGAAGCTTTCTTT.

For the CDR3, the DNA is TGTGCCAGCAGCCAATATTTACCCGGGACTAGCGTCCCCTACGAGCAGTACTTC. Translating it yields CASSQYLPGTSVPYEQYF. This chain connects TRBV4-2 to TRBJ2-7; 10 nucleotides agree with TRBD2. The CDR3 runs to 18 residues. With 2 bases clipped from V and 2 bases from J, the junction kept 12 bases outside the gene matches. The germline gives CDR1 LGHNA, CDR2 YNFKEQ.

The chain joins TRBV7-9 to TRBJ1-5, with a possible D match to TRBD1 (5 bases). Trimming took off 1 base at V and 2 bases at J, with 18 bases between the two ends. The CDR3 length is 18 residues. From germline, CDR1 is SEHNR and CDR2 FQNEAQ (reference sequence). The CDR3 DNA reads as TGTGCCAGCAGCTTAGGCGCAGGGATAGGGTTCGGCAATCAGCCCCAGCATTTT. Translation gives CASSLGAGIGFGNQPQHF.

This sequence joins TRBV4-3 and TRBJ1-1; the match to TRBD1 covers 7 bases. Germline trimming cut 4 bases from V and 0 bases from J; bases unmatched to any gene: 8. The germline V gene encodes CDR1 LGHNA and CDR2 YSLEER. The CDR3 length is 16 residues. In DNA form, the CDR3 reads TGCGCCAGCAGCCGGGACAGCCAGAAAATGAACACTGAAGCTTTCTTT. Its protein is CASSRDSQKMNTEAFF.

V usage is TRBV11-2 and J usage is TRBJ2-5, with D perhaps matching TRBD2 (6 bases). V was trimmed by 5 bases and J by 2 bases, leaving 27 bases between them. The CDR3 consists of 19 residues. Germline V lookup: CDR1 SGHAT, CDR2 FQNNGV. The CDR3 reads CASSPPAVRERLGQETQYF. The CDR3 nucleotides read TGTGCCAGCAGCCCACCCGCGGTGCGGGAAAGGTTGGGGCAAGAGACCCAGTACTTC. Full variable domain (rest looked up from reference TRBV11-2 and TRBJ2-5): EAGVAQSPRYKIIEKRQSVAFWCNPISGHATLYWYQQILGQGPKLLIQFQNNGVVDDSQLPKDRFSAERLKGVDSTLKIQPAKLEDSAVYLCASSPPAVRERLGQETQYFGPGTRLLVL.

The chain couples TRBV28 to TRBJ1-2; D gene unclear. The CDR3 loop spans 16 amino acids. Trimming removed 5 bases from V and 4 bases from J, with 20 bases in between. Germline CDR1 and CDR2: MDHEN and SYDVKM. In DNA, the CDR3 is TGTGCCAGCAGTGCCCCCTTGGAGGCCCCGTCCTATGGCTACACCTTC. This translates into CASSAPLEAPSYGYTF.

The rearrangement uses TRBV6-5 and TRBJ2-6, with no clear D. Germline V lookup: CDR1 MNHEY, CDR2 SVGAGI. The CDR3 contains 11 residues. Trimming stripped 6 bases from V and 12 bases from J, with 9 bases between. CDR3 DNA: TGTGCCAGCAGCCGAGAGGTCGTCCTGACTTTC. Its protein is CASSREVVLTF.

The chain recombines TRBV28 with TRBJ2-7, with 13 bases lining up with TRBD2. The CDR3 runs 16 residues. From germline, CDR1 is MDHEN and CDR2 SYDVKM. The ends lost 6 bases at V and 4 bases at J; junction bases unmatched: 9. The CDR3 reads CASSLLLTSGRYEQYF. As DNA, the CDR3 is TGTGCCAGCAGCCTGCTCCTGACTAGCGGGAGGTACGAGCAGTACTTC.

The CDR3 spells CASGSVAGLNEQFF. In DNA form, the CDR3 reads TGCGCCAGCGGTTCGGTAGCGGGATTAAATGAGCAGTTCTTC. The V and J genes are TRBV5-1 and TRBJ2-1; TRBD2 matches 8 bases. Germline CDR1 reads SGHRS; CDR2 reads YFSETQ. The CDR3 sequence is 14 residues long. The V and J ends lost 7 bases and 7 bases, in that order; junction bases with no gene match: 10.

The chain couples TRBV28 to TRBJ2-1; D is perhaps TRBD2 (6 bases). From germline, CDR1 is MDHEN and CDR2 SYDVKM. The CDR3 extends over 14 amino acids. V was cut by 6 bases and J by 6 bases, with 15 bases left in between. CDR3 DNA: TGTGCCAGCAGCCTCTTCCAGGAGGGCAATGAGCAGTTCTTC. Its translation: CASSLFQEGNEQFF.

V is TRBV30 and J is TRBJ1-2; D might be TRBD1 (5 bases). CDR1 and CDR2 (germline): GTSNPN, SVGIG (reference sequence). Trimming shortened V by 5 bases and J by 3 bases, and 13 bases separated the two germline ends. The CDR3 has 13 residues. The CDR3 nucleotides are TGTGCCTGGCGCCATGGGGCTGACTATGGCTACACCTTC. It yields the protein CAWRHGADYGYTF.

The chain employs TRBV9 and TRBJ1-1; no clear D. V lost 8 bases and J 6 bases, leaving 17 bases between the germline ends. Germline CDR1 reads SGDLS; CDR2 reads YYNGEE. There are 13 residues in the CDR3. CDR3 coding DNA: TGTGCCAGTTTTGGGGAGCCGGAGGCTGAAGCTTTCTTT. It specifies CASFGEPEAEAFF.

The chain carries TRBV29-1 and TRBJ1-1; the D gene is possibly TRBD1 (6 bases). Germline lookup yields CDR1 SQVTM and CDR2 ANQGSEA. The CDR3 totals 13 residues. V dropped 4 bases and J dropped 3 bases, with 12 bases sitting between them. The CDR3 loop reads CSVVGRGYTEAFF. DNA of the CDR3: TGCAGCGTTGTCGGCAGGGGTTACACTGAAGCTTTCTTT. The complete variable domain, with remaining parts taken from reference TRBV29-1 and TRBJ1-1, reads SAVISQKPSRDICQRGTSLTIQCQVDSQVTMMFWYRQQPGQSLTLIATANQGSEATYESGFVIDKFPISRPNLTFSTLTVSNMSPEDSSIYLCSVVGRGYTEAFFGQGTRLTVV.

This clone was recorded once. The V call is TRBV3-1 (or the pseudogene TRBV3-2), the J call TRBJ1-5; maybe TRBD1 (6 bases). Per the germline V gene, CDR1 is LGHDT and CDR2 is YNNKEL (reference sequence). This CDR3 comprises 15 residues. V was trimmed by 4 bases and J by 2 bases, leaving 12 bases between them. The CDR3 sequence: CASSLRGTGNQPQHF. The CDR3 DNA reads TGTGCCAGCAGCCTCAGGGGTACCGGCAATCAGCCCCAGCATTTT.

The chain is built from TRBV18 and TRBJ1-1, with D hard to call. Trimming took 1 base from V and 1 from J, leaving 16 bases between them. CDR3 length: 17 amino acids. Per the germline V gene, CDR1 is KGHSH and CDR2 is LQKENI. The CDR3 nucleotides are TGTGCCAGCTCACCACTGCAGGCTGAGGGTAGGAACACTGAAGCTTTCTTT. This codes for CASSPLQAEGRNTEAFF.

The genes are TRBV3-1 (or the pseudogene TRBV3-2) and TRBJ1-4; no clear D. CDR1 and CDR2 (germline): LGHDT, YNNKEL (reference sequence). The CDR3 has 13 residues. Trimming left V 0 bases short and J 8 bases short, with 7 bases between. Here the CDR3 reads CASSQEGTEKLFF. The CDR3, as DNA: TGTGCCAGCAGCCAAGAGGGCACCGAAAAACTGTTTTTT.

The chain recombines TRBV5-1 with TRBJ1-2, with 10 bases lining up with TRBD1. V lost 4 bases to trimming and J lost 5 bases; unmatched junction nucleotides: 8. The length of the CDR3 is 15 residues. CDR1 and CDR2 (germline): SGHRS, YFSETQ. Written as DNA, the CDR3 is TGCGCCAGCAGCGATGTGGGACAGGGGCGGTATGGCTACACCTTC. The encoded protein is CASSDVGQGRYGYTF. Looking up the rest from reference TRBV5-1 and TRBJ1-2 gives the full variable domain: KAGVTQTPRYLIKTRGQQVTLSCSPISGHRSVSWYQQTPGQGLQFLFEYFSETQRNKGNFPGRFSGRQFSNSRSEMNVSTLELGDSALYLCASSDVGQGRYGYTFGSGTRLTVV.

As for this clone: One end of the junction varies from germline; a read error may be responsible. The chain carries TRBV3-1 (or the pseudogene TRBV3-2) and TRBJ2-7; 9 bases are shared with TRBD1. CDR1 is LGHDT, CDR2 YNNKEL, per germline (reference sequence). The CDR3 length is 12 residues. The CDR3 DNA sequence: TGTGCCAGCAGCCAAGGGGAAGGGACAGGGTTTTTC. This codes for CASSQGEGTGFF.

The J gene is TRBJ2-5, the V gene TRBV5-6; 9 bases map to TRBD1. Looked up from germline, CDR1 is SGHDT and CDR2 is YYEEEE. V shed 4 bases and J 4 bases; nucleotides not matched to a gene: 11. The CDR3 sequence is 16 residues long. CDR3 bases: TGTGCCAGCAGCCGACCAGACAGGGGGGGTCGAGAGACCCAGTACTTC. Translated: CASSRPDRGGRETQYF.

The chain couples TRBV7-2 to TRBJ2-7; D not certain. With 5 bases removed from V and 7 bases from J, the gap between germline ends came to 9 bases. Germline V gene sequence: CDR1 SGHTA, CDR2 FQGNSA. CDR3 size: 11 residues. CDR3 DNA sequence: TGTGCCAGCAGCGCATACTCAGAGCAGTACTTC. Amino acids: CASSAYSEQYF.

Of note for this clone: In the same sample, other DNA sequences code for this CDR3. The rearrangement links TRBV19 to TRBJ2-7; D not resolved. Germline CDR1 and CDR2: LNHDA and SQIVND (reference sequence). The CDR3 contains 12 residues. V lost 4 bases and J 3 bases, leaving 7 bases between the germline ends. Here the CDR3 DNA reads TGTGCCAGTAGTACAGGAAGCTACGAGCAGTACTTC. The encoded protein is CASSTGSYEQYF.

CDR3 in DNA: TGCGCCAGCAGCTCCCTCCCGAGCCAGGGGGCGCACAATGAGCAGTTCTTC. This sequence encodes CASSSLPSQGAHNEQFF. This chain joins TRBV5-1 and TRBJ2-1; TRBD1 aligns across 8 bases. The germline V gene encodes CDR1 SGHRS and CDR2 YFSETQ. Unmatched junction bases numbered 13, after V lost 3 bases and J lost 5 bases. The CDR3 is 17 amino acids. The whole variable domain, remainder taken from reference TRBV5-1 and TRBJ2-1, is KAGVTQTPRYLIKTRGQQVTLSCSPISGHRSVSWYQQTPGQGLQFLFEYFSETQRNKGNFPGRFSGRQFSNSRSEMNVSTLELGDSALYLCASSSLPSQGAHNEQFFGPGTRLTVL.

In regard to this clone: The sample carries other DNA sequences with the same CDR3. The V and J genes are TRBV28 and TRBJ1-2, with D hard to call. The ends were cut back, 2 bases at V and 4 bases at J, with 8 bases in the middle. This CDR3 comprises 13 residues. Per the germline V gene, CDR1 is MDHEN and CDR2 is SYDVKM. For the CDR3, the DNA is TGTGCCAGCAGTTTAGGAGGAGCCTATGGCTACACCTTC. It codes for CASSLGGAYGYTF.